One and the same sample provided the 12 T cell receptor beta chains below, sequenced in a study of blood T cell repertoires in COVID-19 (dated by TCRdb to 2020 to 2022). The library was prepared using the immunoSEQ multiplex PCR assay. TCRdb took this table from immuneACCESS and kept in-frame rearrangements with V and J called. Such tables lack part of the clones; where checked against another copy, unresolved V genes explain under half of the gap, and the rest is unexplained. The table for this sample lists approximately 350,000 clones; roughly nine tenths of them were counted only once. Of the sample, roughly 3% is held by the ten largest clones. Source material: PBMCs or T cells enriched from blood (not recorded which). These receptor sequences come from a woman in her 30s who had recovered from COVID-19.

DNA for the CDR3: TGTGCCAGCAGCTCTCTACGGACAGGGGGTATGATTGGCTACACCTTC. This translates into CASSSLRTGGMIGYTF. This chain connects TRBV11-2 to TRBJ1-2; 10 positions agree with TRBD1. This CDR3 comprises 16 residues. Trimming took 4 bases from V and 7 from J; bases not matched to a gene: 12. Germline-derived CDR1 and CDR2 are SGHAT and FQNNGV.

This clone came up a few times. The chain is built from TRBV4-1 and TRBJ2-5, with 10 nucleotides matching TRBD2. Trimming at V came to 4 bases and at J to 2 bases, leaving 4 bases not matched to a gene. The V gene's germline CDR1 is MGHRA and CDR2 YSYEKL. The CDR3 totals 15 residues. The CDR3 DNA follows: TGCGCCAGCAGCCTAGCGGGGGGCATACAAGAGACCCAGTACTTC. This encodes CASSLAGGIQETQYF.

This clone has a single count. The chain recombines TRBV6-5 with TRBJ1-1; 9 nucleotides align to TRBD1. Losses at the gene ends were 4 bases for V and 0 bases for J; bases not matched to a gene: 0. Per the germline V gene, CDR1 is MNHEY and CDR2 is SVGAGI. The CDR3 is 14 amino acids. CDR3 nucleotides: TGTGCCAGCAGTTGGGACAGGGTGAACACTGAAGCTTTCTTT. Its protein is CASSWDRVNTEAFF.

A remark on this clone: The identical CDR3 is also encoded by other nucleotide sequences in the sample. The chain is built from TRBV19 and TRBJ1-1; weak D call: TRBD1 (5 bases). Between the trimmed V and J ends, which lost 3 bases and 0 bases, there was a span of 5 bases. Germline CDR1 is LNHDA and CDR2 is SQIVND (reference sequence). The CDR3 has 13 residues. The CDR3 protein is CASSIRVNTEAFF. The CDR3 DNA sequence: TGTGCCAGTAGTATCAGGGTGAACACTGAAGCTTTCTTT.

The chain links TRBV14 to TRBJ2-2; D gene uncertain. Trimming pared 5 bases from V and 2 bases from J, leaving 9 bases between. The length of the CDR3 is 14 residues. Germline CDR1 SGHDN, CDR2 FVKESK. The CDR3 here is CASSFQYNTGELFF. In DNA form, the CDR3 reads TGTGCCAGCAGCTTCCAGTACAACACCGGGGAGCTGTTTTTT.

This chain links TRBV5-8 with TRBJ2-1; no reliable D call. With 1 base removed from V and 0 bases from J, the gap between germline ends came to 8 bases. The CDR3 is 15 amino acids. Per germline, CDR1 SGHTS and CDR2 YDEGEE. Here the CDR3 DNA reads TGTGCCAGCAGCTTGTTGTGGAGCTCCTACAATGAGCAGTTCTTC. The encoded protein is CASSLLWSSYNEQFF. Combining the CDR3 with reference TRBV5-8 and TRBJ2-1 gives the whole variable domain EAGVTQSPTHLIKTRGQQATLRCSPISGHTSVYWYQQALGLGLQFLLWYDEGEERNRGNFPPRFSGRQFPNYSSELNVNALELEDSALYLCASSLLWSSYNEQFFGPGTRLTVL.

The CDR3 DNA is TGTGCCAGCAGCGTAGGAGGAGGGTCCTCTGGGGCCAACGTCCTGACTTTC. This sequence encodes CASSVGGGSSGANVLTF. The chain carries TRBV9 and TRBJ2-6, with D perhaps matching TRBD2 (6 bases). The length of the CDR3 is 17 residues. Deletions cut 0 bases from V and 0 bases from J, with 10 bases between. Germline CDR1 and CDR2: SGDLS and YYNGEE. The full variable domain, rest sourced from reference TRBV9 and TRBJ2-6, is DSGVTQTPKHLITATGQRVTLRCSPRSGDLSVYWYQQSLDQGLQFLIQYYNGEERAKGNILERFSAQQFPDLHSELNLSSLELGDSALYFCASSVGGGSSGANVLTFGAGSRLTVL.

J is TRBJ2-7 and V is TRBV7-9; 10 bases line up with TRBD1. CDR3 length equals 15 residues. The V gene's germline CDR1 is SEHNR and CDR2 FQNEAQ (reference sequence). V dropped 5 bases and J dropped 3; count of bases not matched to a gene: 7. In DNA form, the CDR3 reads TGTGCCAGCAGCACGGACCGGGACAGGGGCTACGAGCAGTACTTC. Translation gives CASSTDRDRGYEQYF.

The CDR3 loop is CASSPDRSSNTEAFF. In nucleotides, the CDR3 is TGTGCCAGCAGTCCGGACAGGTCCTCGAACACTGAAGCTTTCTTT. This chain uses TRBV27 with TRBJ1-1; 7 bases match TRBD1. The CDR3 consists of 15 residues. CDR1 is MNHEY and CDR2 is SMNVEV in the germline V gene (reference sequence). V lost 5 bases and J lost 1; bases outside the gene matches: 7.

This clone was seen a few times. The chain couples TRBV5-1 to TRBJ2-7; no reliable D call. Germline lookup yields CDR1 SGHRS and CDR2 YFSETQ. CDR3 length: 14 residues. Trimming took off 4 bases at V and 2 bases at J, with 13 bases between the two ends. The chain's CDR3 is CASSPGQDPYEQYF. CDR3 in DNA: TGCGCCAGCAGCCCCGGTCAGGATCCCTACGAGCAGTACTTC.

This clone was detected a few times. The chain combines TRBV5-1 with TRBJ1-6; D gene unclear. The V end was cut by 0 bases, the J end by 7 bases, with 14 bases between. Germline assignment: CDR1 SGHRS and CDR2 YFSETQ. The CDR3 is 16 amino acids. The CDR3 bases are TGCGCCAGCAGCTTGGACCCCGGGTCTGACAATTCACCCCTCCACTTT. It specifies CASSLDPGSDNSPLHF.

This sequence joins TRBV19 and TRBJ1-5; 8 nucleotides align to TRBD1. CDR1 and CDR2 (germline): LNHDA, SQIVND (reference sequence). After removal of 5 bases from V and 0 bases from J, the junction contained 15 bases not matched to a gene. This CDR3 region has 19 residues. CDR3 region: CASSARQGTQEYSNQPQHF. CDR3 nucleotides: TGTGCCAGTAGTGCACGACAGGGGACCCAAGAATATAGCAATCAGCCCCAGCATTTT.